Sequencing of this TCR beta chain was carried out in a study of cytomegalovirus exposure and HLA in healthy donors. V was pared by 0 bases and J by 7 bases, with 27 bases between. The CDR3 runs to 18 residues. CDR1 and CDR2 (germline): GTSNPN, SVGIG (reference sequence). This PCR relied on a set of 60 Vbeta primers and 13 Jbeta primers. TCRdb's table, derived via immunoSEQ multiplex PCR, lists solely in-frame clones and lacks some. The sample table sets out over 65,000 clones. This chain links TRBV30 with TRBJ1-1; D is perhaps TRBD1 (6 bases). Sequenced sample: PBMCs. The TCR sequence derives from a man in his thirties or forties in good health and CMV-seronegative. The CDR3 DNA follows: TGTGCCTGGAGTGTACGAAAGGGACAATTCCACCTCCTGGATGAAGCTTTCTTT. Protein product: CAWSVRKGQFHLLDEAFF.